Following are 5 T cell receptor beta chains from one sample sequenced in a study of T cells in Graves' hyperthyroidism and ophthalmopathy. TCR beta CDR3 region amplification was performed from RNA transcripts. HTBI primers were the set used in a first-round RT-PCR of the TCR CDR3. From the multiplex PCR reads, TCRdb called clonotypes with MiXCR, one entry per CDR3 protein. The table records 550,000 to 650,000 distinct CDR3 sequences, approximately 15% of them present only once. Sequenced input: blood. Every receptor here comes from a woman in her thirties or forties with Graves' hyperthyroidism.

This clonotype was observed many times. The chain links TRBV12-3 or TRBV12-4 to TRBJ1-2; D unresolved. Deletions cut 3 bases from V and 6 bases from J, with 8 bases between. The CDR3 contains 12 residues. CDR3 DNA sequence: TGTGCCAGCAGTTTTTGGCAGGATGGCTACACCTTC. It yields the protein CASSFWQDGYTF.

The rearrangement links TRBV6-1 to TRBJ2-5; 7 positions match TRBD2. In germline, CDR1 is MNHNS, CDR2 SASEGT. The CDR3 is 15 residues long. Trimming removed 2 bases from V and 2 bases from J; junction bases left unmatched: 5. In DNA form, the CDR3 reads TGTGCCAGCAGTGAAAAGGCGGGGGATCAAGAGACCCAGTACTTC. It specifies CASSEKAGDQETQYF.

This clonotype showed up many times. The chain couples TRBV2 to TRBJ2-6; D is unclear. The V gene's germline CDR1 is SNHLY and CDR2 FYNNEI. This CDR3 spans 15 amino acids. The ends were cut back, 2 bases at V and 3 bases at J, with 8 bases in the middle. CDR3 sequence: CASSEWALGANVLTF. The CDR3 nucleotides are TGTGCCAGCAGTGAATGGGCGCTTGGGGCCAACGTCCTGACTTTC.

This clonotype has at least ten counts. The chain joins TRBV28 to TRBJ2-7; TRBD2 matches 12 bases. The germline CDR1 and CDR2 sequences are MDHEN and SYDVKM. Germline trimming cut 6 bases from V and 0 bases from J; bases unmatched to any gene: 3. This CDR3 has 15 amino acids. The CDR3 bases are TGTGCCAGCAGAAAGACTAGCGGGAGCTCCTACGAGCAGTACTTC. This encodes CASRKTSGSSYEQYF.

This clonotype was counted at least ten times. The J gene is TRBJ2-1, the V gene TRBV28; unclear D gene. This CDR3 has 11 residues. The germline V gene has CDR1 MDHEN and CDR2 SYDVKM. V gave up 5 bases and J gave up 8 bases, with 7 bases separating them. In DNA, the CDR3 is TGTGCCAGCAGTCTGTTGGATGAGCAGTTCTTC. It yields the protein CASSLLDEQFF. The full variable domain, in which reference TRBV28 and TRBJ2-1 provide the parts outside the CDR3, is DVKVTQSSRYLVKRTGEKVFLECVQDMDHENMFWYRQDPGLGLRLIYFSYDVKMKEKGDIPEGYSVSREKKERFSLILESASTNQTSMYLCASSLLDEQFFGPGTRLTVL.